Presented here are 20 T cell receptor beta chains from one specimen sequenced in a study of CD8 T cells in ankylosing spondylitis. Each CDR3 protein gets one entry after TCRdb re-called the 5' RACE reads with MiXCR. The sample lists over 450,000 distinct CDR3 sequences; roughly 12% were seen once. Which antigens these TCRs recognize remains unknown. General observations from the study: Roughly eight highly homologous variants made up a TCR beta motif that seemed to typify ankylosing spondylitis blood.

Source material: blood, either unsorted or a sorted T cell fraction (not recorded which). The source is a male donor with ankylosing spondylitis.

This sequence joins TRBV11-2 and TRBJ1-1, with unresolved D. There are 13 residues in the CDR3. V dropped 4 bases and J dropped 0 bases, with 6 bases sitting between them. In germline, CDR1 is SGHAT, CDR2 FQNNGV. The CDR3 DNA reads as TGTGCCAGCAGCTCCTCCGTGAACACTGAAGCTTTCTTT. This translates into CASSSSVNTEAFF.

This sequence joins TRBV10-3 and TRBJ2-5; the match to TRBD1 covers 11 bases. The CDR3 runs 14 residues. V trimming: 10 bases; J trimming: 5 bases; junction bases outside the gene matches: 9. The germline V gene encodes CDR1 ENHRY and CDR2 SYGVKD. The CDR3 protein is CATRWTGGEETQYF. The CDR3 DNA reads TGTGCCACACGATGGACAGGGGGCGAGGAGACCCAGTACTTC.

The V and J genes are TRBV12-3 or TRBV12-4 and TRBJ2-7, with D possibly matching TRBD1 (7 bases). The CDR3 runs to 15 residues. Trimming left V 4 bases short and J 4 bases short, with 17 bases between. The CDR3 here is CASSSQGGKGYEQYF. In nucleotides, the CDR3 is TGTGCCAGCAGTTCCCAGGGGGGTAAGGGATACGAGCAGTACTTC.

The V and J genes are TRBV7-9 and TRBJ2-5; no clear D gene. Trimming stripped 4 bases from V and 5 bases from J, with 11 bases between. This CDR3 spans 13 amino acids. The germline V gene has CDR1 SEHNR and CDR2 FQNEAQ (reference sequence). The CDR3 DNA sequence: TGTGCCAGCAGCTCCAGCCTGGGGGAGACCCAGTACTTC. This sequence encodes CASSSSLGETQYF.

This clonotype was recorded many times. V gene TRBV10-3 combines with J gene TRBJ2-7, with 10 bases that match TRBD2. Germline CDR1 and CDR2: ENHRY and SYGVKD. The length of the CDR3 is 16 residues. V lost 0 bases to trimming and J lost 3 bases; unmatched junction nucleotides: 5. The CDR3 bases are TGTGCCATCAGTGAGTCGGCTAGCGGGAGTAGCTACGAGCAGTACGTC. Protein sequence: CAISESASGSSYEQYV.

V is TRBV6-1 and J is TRBJ2-5, with 10 bases that match TRBD1. The CDR3 consists of 15 residues. CDR1 is MNHNS, CDR2 SASEGT, per germline. V dropped 6 bases and J dropped 5; count of bases not matched to a gene: 9. The CDR3, as DNA: TGTGCCAGCAGAACCGGGACAGGGGTTCAGGAGACCCAGTACTTC. Translating gives CASRTGTGVQETQYF.

This clonotype has more than one count but fewer than ten. V and J are TRBV19 and TRBJ1-3; perhaps TRBD1 as D (6 bases). The CDR3 length is 16 residues. Germline values: CDR1 LNHDA, CDR2 SQIVND (reference sequence). V was pared by 4 bases and J by 0 bases, with 13 bases between. The CDR3 nucleotides read TGTGCCAGTAGTAGCTCTACAGGGAACTCTGGAAACACCATATATTTT. Translation gives CASSSSTGNSGNTIYF.

This clonotype occurred a few times. CDR3 loop: CASSPVDANTGELFF. CDR3 sequence (DNA): TGTGCCAGCAGCCCCGTCGATGCGAACACCGGGGAGCTGTTTTTT. V gene TRBV11-3 combines with J gene TRBJ2-2; D ambiguous. V lost 5 bases and J 0 bases, leaving 10 bases between the germline ends. The germline CDR1 and CDR2 sequences are SGHNT and YENEEA. The length of the CDR3 is 15 residues. The whole variable domain, filled in from reference TRBV11-3 and TRBJ2-2, reads EAGVVQSPRYKIIEKKQPVAFWCNPISGHNTLYWYLQNLGQGPELLIRYENEEAVDDSQLPKDRFSAERLKGVDSTLKIQPAELGDSAVYLCASSPVDANTGELFFGEGSRLTVL.

This clonotype was counted between two and nine times. The chain couples TRBV20-1 to TRBJ2-7, with 7 bases matching TRBD2. CDR1 and CDR2 from the germline V gene are DFQATT and SNEGSKA (reference sequence). This CDR3 contains 13 residues. The V segment lost 6 bases and the J segment 2 bases; nucleotides outside the gene matches: 7. The CDR3 sequence: CSAQSAGPYEQYF. In DNA, the CDR3 is TGCAGTGCCCAATCAGCGGGACCCTACGAGCAGTACTTC.

This clonotype was recorded a few times. The chain couples TRBV7-9 to TRBJ2-5; no clear D. Germline V lookup: CDR1 SEHNR, CDR2 FQNEAQ (reference sequence). The V and J ends lost 6 bases and 5 bases respectively, with 16 bases between them. This CDR3 is built from 14 residues. CDR3 in amino acids: CASRGRAEWETQYF. The CDR3 coding sequence is TGTGCCAGCAGGGGCCGGGCCGAGTGGGAGACCCAGTACTTC.

CDR3 nucleotides: TGTGCCATCAGTGTACAGGGGGATGGGTCACCCCTCCACTTT. Protein product: CAISVQGDGSPLHF. V usage is TRBV10-3 and J usage is TRBJ1-6; 8 bases match TRBD1. The CDR3 length is 14 residues. Trimming cost V 4 bases and J 10 bases; bases outside gene matches: 6. Germline V gene lookup returns CDR1 ENHRY and CDR2 SYGVKD.

The table lists this clonotype with a few counts. The V and J genes are TRBV5-1 and TRBJ1-1, with 8 bases aligning to TRBD1. The CDR3 length is 15 residues. CDR1 and CDR2 (germline): SGHRS, YFSETQ. V trimming: 3 bases; J trimming: 1 base; junction bases outside the gene matches: 5. CDR3 protein: CASSWDRLTNTEAFF. DNA for the CDR3: TGCGCCAGCAGCTGGGACAGGCTCACGAACACTGAAGCTTTCTTT.

This clonotype was found once. The chain carries TRBV19 and TRBJ1-5; maybe TRBD1 (6 bases). CDR1 LNHDA and CDR2 SQIVND come from the germline V gene (reference sequence). V lost 5 bases and J lost 3, with 14 bases in between. The CDR3 totals 15 residues. The CDR3 nucleotides read TGTGCCAGTAGTTCATTCGACAGGTACAATCAGCCCCAGCATTTT. Protein: CASSSFDRYNQPQHF.

The table lists this clonotype with many counts. The rearrangement links TRBV29-1 to TRBJ1-4; D may be TRBD1 (5 bases). Trimming removed 6 bases from V and 3 bases from J, with 11 bases in between. CDR1 and CDR2 from the germline V gene are SQVTM and ANQGSEA. This CDR3 has 13 residues. The CDR3 nucleotides are TGCAGCGTACTCCGGGGCGCTAATGAAAAACTGTTTTTT. It encodes CSVLRGANEKLFF.

This clonotype has more than one count but fewer than ten. V usage is TRBV3-1 and J usage is TRBJ1-6; 7 bases agree with TRBD1. Germline assignment: CDR1 LGHDT and CDR2 YNNKEL (reference sequence). The CDR3 spans 16 residues. With V trimmed by 0 bases and J by 13 bases, 12 bases remained unmatched. The CDR3 loop reads CASSQERGGQRTPLHF. As DNA, the CDR3 is TGTGCCAGCAGCCAAGAGAGGGGGGGACAGAGAACTCCCCTCCACTTT.

This clonotype turned up a few times. The gene calls are TRBV25-1 and TRBJ2-1; possibly TRBD1 for D (5 bases). V shed 6 bases and J shed 4 bases, with 13 bases lying between them. Germline V CDR1 and CDR2: MGHDK, SYGVNS. The CDR3 has 14 amino acids. CDR3 region: CASRKQGGYNEQFF. Written as DNA, the CDR3 is TGTGCCAGCAGGAAGCAGGGTGGGTACAATGAGCAGTTCTTC.

This clonotype was seen repeatedly, ten times or more. The V and J genes are TRBV3-1 and TRBJ2-3; 8 bases align to TRBD2. V lost 4 bases, J lost 6 bases, and 6 bases stayed unmatched. The CDR3 is made up of 14 amino acids. CDR1 is LGHDT and CDR2 is YNNKEL in the germline V gene (reference sequence). CDR3 nucleotides: TGTGCCAGCAGCCTCTCGGGCGGGGGGGATACGCAGTATTTT. As protein: CASSLSGGGDTQYF.

The genes are TRBV11-2 and TRBJ2-3; a weak D match, TRBD1 (6 bases). Trimming pared 2 bases from V and 0 bases from J, leaving 12 bases between. The CDR3 has 16 amino acids. Germline values: CDR1 SGHAT, CDR2 FQNNGV. CDR3 nucleotide sequence: TGTGCCAGCAGCTTAAACAGGGTGCCCAGCACAGATACGCAGTATTTT. This codes for CASSLNRVPSTDTQYF. Full variable domain (missing parts from reference TRBV11-2 and TRBJ2-3): EAGVAQSPRYKIIEKRQSVAFWCNPISGHATLYWYQQILGQGPKLLIQFQNNGVVDDSQLPKDRFSAERLKGVDSTLKIQPAKLEDSAVYLCASSLNRVPSTDTQYFGPGTRLTVL.

The rearrangement links TRBV4-2 to TRBJ2-2; 7 positions agree with TRBD1. Trimming removed 4 bases from V and 8 bases from J; junction bases left unmatched: 16. From germline, CDR1 is LGHNA and CDR2 YNFKEQ. This CDR3 is built from 17 residues. CDR3: CASSPLRTGATAGELFF. The CDR3 nucleotides are TGTGCCAGCAGCCCCCTCCGAACAGGGGCCACTGCGGGGGAGCTGTTTTTT.

The chain is built from TRBV15 and TRBJ2-1; 8 bases map to TRBD2. Germline V CDR1 and CDR2: LNHNV, YYDKDF (reference sequence). CDR3 length: 15 amino acids. Germline trimming cut 2 bases from V and 9 bases from J; bases unmatched to any gene: 9. For the CDR3, the DNA is TGTGCCACCAGCAGATTAGGAGCGGGAGTGGGTGAGCAGTTCTTC. Its translation: CATSRLGAGVGEQFF.